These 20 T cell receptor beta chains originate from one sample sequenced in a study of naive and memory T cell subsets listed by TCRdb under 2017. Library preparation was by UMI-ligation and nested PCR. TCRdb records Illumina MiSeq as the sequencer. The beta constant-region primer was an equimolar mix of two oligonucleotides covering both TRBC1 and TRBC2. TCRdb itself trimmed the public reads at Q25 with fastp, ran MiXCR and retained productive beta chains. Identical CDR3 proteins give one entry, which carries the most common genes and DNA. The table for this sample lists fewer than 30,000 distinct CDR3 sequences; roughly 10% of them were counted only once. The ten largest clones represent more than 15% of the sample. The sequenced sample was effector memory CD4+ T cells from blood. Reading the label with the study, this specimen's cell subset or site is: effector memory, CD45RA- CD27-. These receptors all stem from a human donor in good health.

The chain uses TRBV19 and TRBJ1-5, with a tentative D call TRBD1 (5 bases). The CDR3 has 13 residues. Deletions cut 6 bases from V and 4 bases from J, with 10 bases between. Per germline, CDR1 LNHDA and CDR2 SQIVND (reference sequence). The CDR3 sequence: CASSDRTNQPQHF. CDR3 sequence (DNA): TGTGCCAGTAGCGACAGAACGAATCAGCCCCAGCATTTT. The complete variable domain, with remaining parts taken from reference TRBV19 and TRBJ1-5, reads DGGITQSPKYLFRKEGQNVTLSCEQNLNHDAMYWYRQDPGQGLRLIYYSQIVNDFQKGDIAEGYSVSREKKESFPLTVTSAQKNPTAFYLCASSDRTNQPQHFGDGTRLSIL.

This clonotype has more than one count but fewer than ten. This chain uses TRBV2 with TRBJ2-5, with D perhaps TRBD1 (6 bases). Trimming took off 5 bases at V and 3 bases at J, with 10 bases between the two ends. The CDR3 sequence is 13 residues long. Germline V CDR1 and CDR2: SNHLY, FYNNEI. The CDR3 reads CASSSQGKETQYF. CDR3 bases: TGTGCCAGCAGTTCACAGGGAAAAGAGACCCAGTACTTC.

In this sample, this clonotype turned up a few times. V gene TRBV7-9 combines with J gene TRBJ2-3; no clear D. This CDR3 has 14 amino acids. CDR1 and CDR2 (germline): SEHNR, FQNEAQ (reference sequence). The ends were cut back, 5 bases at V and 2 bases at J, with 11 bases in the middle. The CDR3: CASSVGGNTDTQYF. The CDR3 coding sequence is TGTGCCAGCAGCGTTGGCGGTAACACAGATACGCAGTATTTT.

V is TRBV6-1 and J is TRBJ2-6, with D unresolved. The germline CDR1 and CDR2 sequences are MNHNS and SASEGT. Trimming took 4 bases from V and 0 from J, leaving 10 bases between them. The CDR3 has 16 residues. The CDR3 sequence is CASSGSLFSGANVLTF. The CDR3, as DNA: TGTGCCAGCAGTGGGTCCCTATTCTCTGGGGCCAACGTCCTGACTTTC.

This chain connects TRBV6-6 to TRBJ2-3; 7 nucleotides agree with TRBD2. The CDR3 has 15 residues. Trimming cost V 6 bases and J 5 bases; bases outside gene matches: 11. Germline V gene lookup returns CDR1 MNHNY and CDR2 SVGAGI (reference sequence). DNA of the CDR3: TGTGCCAGCAGCCGCACCGCGGGAGCTGGAGATACGCAGTATTTT. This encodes CASSRTAGAGDTQYF.

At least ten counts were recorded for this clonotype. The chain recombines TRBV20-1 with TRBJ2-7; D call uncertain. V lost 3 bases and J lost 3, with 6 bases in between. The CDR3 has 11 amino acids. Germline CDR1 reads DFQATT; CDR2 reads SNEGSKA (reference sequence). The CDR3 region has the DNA TGCAGTGCTAGTTTTCTCTACGAGCAGTACTTC. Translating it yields CSASFLYEQYF.

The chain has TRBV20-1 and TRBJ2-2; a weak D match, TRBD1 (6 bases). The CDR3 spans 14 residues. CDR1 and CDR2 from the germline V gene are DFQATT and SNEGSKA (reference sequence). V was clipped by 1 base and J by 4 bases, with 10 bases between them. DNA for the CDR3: TGCAGTGCTAGAGTGGGCAGGGGCACCGGGGAGCTGTTTTTT. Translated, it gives CSARVGRGTGELFF.

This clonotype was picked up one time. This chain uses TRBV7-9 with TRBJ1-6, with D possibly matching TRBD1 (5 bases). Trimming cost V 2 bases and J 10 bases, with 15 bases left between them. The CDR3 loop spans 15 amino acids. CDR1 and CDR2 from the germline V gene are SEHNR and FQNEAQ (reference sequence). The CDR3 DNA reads TGTGCCAGCAGCTTAATCTCCGGGGACGGATCACCCCTCCACTTT. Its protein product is CASSLISGDGSPLHF.

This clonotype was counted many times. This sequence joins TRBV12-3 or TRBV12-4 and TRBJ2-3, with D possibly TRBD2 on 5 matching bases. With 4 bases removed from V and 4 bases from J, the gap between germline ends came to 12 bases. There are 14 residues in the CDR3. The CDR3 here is CASSYFREADTQYF. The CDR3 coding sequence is TGTGCCAGCAGTTACTTCCGGGAAGCAGATACGCAGTATTTT.

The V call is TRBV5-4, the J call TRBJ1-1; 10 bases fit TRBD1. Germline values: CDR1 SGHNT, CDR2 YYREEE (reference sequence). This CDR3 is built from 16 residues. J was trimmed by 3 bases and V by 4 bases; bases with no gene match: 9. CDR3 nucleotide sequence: TGTGCCAGCAGCCGAGGGACAGGGGAAGATGACACTGAAGCTTTCTTT. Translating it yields CASSRGTGEDDTEAFF.

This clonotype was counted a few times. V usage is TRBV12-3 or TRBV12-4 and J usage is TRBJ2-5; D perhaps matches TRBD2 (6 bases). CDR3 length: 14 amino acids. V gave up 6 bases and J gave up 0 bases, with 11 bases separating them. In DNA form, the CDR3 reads TGTGCCAGCAGGCACCGGGACTACCAAGAGACCCAGTACTTC. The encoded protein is CASRHRDYQETQYF.

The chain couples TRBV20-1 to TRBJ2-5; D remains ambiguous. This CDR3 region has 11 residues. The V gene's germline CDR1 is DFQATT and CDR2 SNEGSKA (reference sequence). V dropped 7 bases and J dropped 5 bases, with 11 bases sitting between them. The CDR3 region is CSGPPPETQYF. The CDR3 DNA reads TGCAGTGGGCCTCCCCCTGAGACCCAGTACTTC.

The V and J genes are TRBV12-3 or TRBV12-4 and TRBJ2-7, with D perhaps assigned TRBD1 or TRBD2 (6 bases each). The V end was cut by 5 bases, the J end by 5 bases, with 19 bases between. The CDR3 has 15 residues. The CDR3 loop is CASSEGGRPLNEQYF. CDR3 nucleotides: TGTGCCAGCAGTGAAGGGGGGAGGCCTTTAAACGAGCAGTACTTC.

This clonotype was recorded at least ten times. DNA for the CDR3: TGTGCCAGCAGCTCACTAGCGGGGGGAACGCAGTATTTT. This encodes CASSSLAGGTQYF. This chain connects TRBV6-2 or TRBV6-3 to TRBJ2-3; 12 nucleotides agree with TRBD2. The germline V gene encodes CDR1 MNHEY and CDR2 SVGEGT. The CDR3 length is 13 residues. V was clipped by 6 bases and J by 9 bases; unmatched bases: 4.

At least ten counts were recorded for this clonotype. The CDR3 loop reads CASRPTSGGYEQYF. Written as DNA, the CDR3 is TGTGCCAGCAGGCCAACTAGCGGGGGCTACGAGCAGTACTTC. The gene calls are TRBV12-3 or TRBV12-4 and TRBJ2-7; 11 nucleotides match TRBD2. Germline trimming cut 6 bases from V and 3 bases from J; bases unmatched to any gene: 4. The CDR3 sequence is 14 residues long.

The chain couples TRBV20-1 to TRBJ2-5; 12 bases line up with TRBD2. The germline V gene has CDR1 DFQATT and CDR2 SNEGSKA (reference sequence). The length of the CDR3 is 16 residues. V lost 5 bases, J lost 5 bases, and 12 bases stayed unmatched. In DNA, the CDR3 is TGCAGTGCTTGCCCCCTGACTAGCGGGGGACAGGAGACCCAGTACTTC. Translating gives CSACPLTSGGQETQYF.

CDR3: CSAQLMTSGLAKNIQYF. As DNA, the CDR3 is TGCAGTGCACAGTTGATGACTAGCGGATTAGCCAAAAACATTCAGTACTTC. This chain uses TRBV20-1 with TRBJ2-4, with 9 bases lining up with TRBD2. V lost 6 bases and J lost 0; bases outside the gene matches: 12. This CDR3 comprises 17 residues. From germline, CDR1 is DFQATT and CDR2 SNEGSKA (reference sequence).

Written as DNA, the CDR3 is TGTGCCAGCAGCTCTACTAGCGGGAGGACAGATACGCAGTATTTT. This sequence encodes CASSSTSGRTDTQYF. The rearrangement joins TRBV7-9 to TRBJ2-3; 12 positions match TRBD2. The CDR3 runs to 15 residues. The J segment lost 3 bases and the V segment lost 4 bases, leaving 2 bases of the junction unmatched. The germline V gene has CDR1 SEHNR and CDR2 FQNEAQ (reference sequence).

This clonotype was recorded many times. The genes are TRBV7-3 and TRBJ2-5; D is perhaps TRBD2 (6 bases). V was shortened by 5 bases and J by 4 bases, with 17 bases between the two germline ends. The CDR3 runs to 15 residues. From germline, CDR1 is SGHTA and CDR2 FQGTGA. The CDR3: CASSRRGLNAETQYF. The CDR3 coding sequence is TGTGCCAGCAGCCGTCGGGGACTTAATGCAGAGACCCAGTACTTC.

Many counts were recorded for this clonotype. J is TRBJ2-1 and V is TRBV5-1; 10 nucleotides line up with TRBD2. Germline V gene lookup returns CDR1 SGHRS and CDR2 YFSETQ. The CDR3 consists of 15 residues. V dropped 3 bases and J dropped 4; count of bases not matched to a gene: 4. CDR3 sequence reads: CASSSRTSGYNEQFF. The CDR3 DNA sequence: TGCGCCAGCAGCTCAAGGACTAGCGGATACAATGAGCAGTTCTTC.